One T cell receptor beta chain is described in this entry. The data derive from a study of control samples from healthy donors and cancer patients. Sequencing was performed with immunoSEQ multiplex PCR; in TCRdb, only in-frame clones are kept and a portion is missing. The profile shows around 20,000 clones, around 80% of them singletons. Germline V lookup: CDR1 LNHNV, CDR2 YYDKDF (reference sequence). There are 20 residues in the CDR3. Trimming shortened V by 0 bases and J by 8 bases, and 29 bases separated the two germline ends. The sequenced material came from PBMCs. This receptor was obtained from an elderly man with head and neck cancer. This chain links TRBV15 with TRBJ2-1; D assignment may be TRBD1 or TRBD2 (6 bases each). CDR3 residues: CATSRDRGWSSGQEGDEQFF. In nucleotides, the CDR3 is TGTGCCACCAGCAGAGATAGAGGATGGTCTAGTGGGCAGGAGGGGGATGAGCAGTTCTTC.